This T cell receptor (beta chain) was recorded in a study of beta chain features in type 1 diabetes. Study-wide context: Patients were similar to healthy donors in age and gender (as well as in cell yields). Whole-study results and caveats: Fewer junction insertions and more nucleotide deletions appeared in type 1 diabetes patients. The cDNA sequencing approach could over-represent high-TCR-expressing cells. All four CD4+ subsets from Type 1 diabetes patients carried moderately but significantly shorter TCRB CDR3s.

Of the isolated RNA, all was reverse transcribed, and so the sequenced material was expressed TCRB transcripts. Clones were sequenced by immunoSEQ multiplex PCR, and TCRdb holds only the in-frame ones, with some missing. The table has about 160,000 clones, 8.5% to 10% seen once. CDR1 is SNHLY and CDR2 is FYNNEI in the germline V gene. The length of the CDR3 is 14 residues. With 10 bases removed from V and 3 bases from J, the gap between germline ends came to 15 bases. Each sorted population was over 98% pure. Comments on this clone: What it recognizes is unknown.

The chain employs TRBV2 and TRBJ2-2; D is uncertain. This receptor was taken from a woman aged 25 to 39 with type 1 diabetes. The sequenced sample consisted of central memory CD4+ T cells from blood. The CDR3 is CATSDRRDTGELFF. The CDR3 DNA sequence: TGTGCCACCTCCGATAGACGGGACACCGGGGAGCTGTTTTTT.